These 14 T cell receptor beta chains originate from one sample sequenced in a study of blood T cell repertoires in COVID-19. The data were produced by immunoSEQ multiplex PCR, yet TCRdb's version contains in-frame clones alone and is incomplete. The repertoire has about 410,000 clones, about nine tenths of them found once; the top ten carry about 1.6%. Sequencing was done on a sample of peripheral blood. The receptors were sampled from a woman between 40 and 55 years old with COVID-19, enrolled during active disease.

The rearrangement links TRBV6-5 to TRBJ1-1; D gene unclear. V was shortened by 6 bases and J by 5 bases, with 10 bases between the two germline ends. CDR1 is MNHEY and CDR2 is SVGAGI in the germline V gene. The CDR3 consists of 12 residues. DNA of the CDR3: TGTGCCAGCAGGTCCGACTGGACTGAAGCTTTCTTT. Protein sequence: CASRSDWTEAFF.

The rearrangement joins TRBV30 to TRBJ2-3; TRBD2 might be the D (6 bases). This CDR3 region has 16 residues. Germline CDR1 and CDR2: GTSNPN and SVGIG (reference sequence). V dropped 3 bases and J dropped 0 bases, with 16 bases sitting between them. CDR3 sequence: CAWRAELAFSTDTQYF. The CDR3, as DNA: TGTGCCTGGAGGGCTGAACTAGCCTTCAGCACAGATACGCAGTATTTT.

The V gene is TRBV28, the J gene TRBJ1-2; D is perhaps TRBD1 (6 bases). CDR3 size: 13 residues. V gave up 5 bases and J gave up 8 bases, with 15 bases separating them. Germline-derived CDR1 and CDR2 are MDHEN and SYDVKM. The chain's CDR3 is CASSGGELVGYTF. CDR3 sequence (DNA): TGTGCCAGCAGTGGGGGCGAGCTCGTGGGCTACACCTTC.

This clone was found a few times. At one end the junction does not follow the germline gene, possibly because of a read error. The V gene is TRBV28, the J gene TRBJ1-5; D unclear. The CDR3 consists of 14 residues. Germline CDR1 is MDHEN and CDR2 is SYDVKM. CDR3 DNA sequence: TGTGCTAGCAGACGGTTTGGTAGCAATCAGCCCCAGCATTTT. Translated: CASRRFGSNQPQHF.

The chain is built from TRBV7-2 and TRBJ2-7, with D possibly matching TRBD1 (5 bases). Germline V gene data show CDR1 as SGHTA and CDR2 as FQGNSA. CDR3 length equals 13 residues. Trimming removed 5 bases from V and 4 bases from J, with 12 bases in between. The CDR3 protein is CASSLSAGYEQYF. For the CDR3, the DNA is TGTGCCAGCAGCCTGTCGGCAGGGTACGAGCAGTACTTC.

The CDR3 here is CASSQLGEATF. In nucleotides, the CDR3 is TGTGCCAGCAGCCAACTAGGGGAGGCCACCTTC. The rearrangement uses TRBV3-1 (or the pseudogene TRBV3-2) and TRBJ1-2, with D possibly matching TRBD1 (5 bases). The CDR3 length is 11 residues. V gave up 2 bases and J gave up 13 bases, with 11 bases separating them. The germline V gene encodes CDR1 LGHDT and CDR2 YNNKEL (reference sequence).

V and J are TRBV27 and TRBJ2-7, with 11 nucleotides matching TRBD2. In germline, CDR1 is MNHEY, CDR2 SMNVEV (reference sequence). With 3 bases clipped from V and 2 bases from J, the junction kept 9 bases outside the gene matches. The CDR3 totals 17 residues. As DNA, the CDR3 is TGTGCCAGCAGTTTGTCCGGGACTAGCGGATCTCCCTACGAGCAGTACTTC. This encodes CASSLSGTSGSPYEQYF.

The chain employs TRBV18 and TRBJ1-5; 9 nucleotides agree with TRBD1. Looked up from germline, CDR1 is KGHSH and CDR2 is LQKENI. The CDR3 is 14 amino acids. With 2 bases clipped from V and 6 bases from J, the junction kept 2 bases outside the gene matches. In DNA form, the CDR3 reads TGTGCCAGCTCACCAGACAGGGGGAGTCAGCCCCAGCATTTT. Protein: CASSPDRGSQPQHF.

J is TRBJ1-5 and V is TRBV10-3; D may be TRBD1 (5 bases). The CDR3 spans 16 residues. V lost 2 bases and J lost 7, with 18 bases in between. Looked up from germline, CDR1 is ENHRY and CDR2 is SYGVKD. CDR3 DNA sequence: TGTGCCATCAGTGAGCCTGGTGGGCAGGGAGGCCAGCCCCAGCATTTT. Encoded protein: CAISEPGGQGGQPQHF.

This sequence joins TRBV2 and TRBJ2-7; 10 positions match TRBD1. The V gene's germline CDR1 is SNHLY and CDR2 FYNNEI. The CDR3 covers 13 residues. V lost 8 bases, J lost 5 bases, and 6 bases stayed unmatched. This CDR3 reads CASSGQGGDEQYF. CDR3 sequence (DNA): TGTGCCAGCTCCGGACAGGGGGGCGACGAGCAGTACTTC. The variable domain in full, completed from reference TRBV2 and TRBJ2-7, reads EPEVTQTPSHQVTQMGQEVILRCVPISNHLYFYWYRQILGQKVEFLVSFYNNEISEKSEIFDDQFSVERPDGSNFTLKIRSTKLEDSAMYFCASSGQGGDEQYFGPGTRLTVT.

The chain joins TRBV27 to TRBJ1-6; D possibly corresponds to TRBD1 (5 bases). Germline CDR1 reads MNHEY; CDR2 reads SMNVEV (reference sequence). The CDR3 length is 16 residues. Between the trimmed V and J ends, which lost 2 bases and 7 bases, there was a span of 15 bases. This CDR3 is CASSLQGVGINSPLHF. The CDR3 DNA reads TGTGCCAGCAGTTTACAAGGGGTAGGCATAAATTCACCCCTCCACTTT.

This sequence joins TRBV5-4 and TRBJ1-1; TRBD1 is a possible D gene (5 bases). The CDR3 runs to 15 residues. CDR1 and CDR2 (germline): SGHNT, YYREEE (reference sequence). The germline V and J ends were trimmed by 0 bases and 1 base, with 10 bases remaining between them. CDR3 in amino acids: CASSLVRQKNTEAFF. In DNA, the CDR3 is TGTGCCAGCAGCTTGGTCCGACAGAAGAACACTGAAGCTTTCTTT.

The chain is built from TRBV28 and TRBJ2-7; possibly TRBD2 for D (7 bases). The CDR3 contains 14 residues. Germline CDR1 MDHEN, CDR2 SYDVKM. V was trimmed by 4 bases and J by 1 base, leaving 11 bases between them. The CDR3 nucleotides are TGTGCCAGCAGTTACGGGGGGCTGTCCTACGAGCAGTACTTC. This codes for CASSYGGLSYEQYF.

This clone was seen more than once but under ten times. The chain joins TRBV30 to TRBJ1-2, with D uncertain. The V and J ends lost 3 bases and 6 bases respectively, with 11 bases between them. Germline V gene data show CDR1 as GTSNPN and CDR2 as SVGIG (reference sequence). The CDR3 is made up of 12 amino acids. Here the CDR3 DNA reads TGTGCCTGGAGCCCCGTACACCATGGCTACACCTTC. Amino acids: CAWSPVHHGYTF.